A single sample gave rise to the 19 T cell receptor beta chains below, sequenced in a study of blood T cell repertoires in COVID-19. The assay was immunoSEQ multiplex PCR, and TCRdb's table has in-frame clones only and misses some. The profile covers 200,000 to 250,000 clones, with less than 85% appearing a single time and 3.6% taken by the ten largest. The sample comprised peripheral blood. The source of these receptors is an elderly woman with acute or convalescent COVID-19.

This clone was observed once. The rearrangement links TRBV30 to TRBJ2-5; 8 nucleotides align to TRBD2. Germline CDR1 is GTSNPN and CDR2 is SVGIG (reference sequence). The CDR3 totals 14 residues. V gave up 0 bases and J gave up 4 bases; unmatched junction bases: 4. The CDR3 DNA sequence: TGTGCCTGGAGTGTACTGCGGGGGGCAGAGACCCAGTACTTC. Protein: CAWSVLRGAETQYF. Filled out from reference TRBV30 and TRBJ2-5, the complete variable domain reads SQTIHQWPATLVQPVGSPLSLECTVEGTSNPNLYWYRQAAGRGLQLLFYSVGIGQISSEVPQNLSASRPQDRQFILSSKKLLLSDSGFYLCAWSVLRGAETQYFGPGTRLLVL.

The chain links TRBV5-1 to TRBJ1-2; 8 nucleotides match TRBD1. Trimming at V came to 8 bases and at J to 8 bases, leaving 11 bases not matched to a gene. The CDR3 contains 13 residues. Germline-derived CDR1 and CDR2 are SGHRS and YFSETQ. The chain's CDR3 is CASSRTGNGGYTF. CDR3 sequence (DNA): TGCGCCAGTAGCAGGACAGGGAATGGCGGCTACACCTTC.

The chain joins TRBV6-1 to TRBJ1-2, with D maybe TRBD1 (6 bases). The V end was cut by 1 base, the J end by 4 bases, with 16 bases between. CDR1 is MNHNS and CDR2 is SASEGT in the germline V gene. This CDR3 is 16 amino acids long. The CDR3 coding sequence is TGTGCCAGCAGTGAAGACAACACGGGACAAGTCTATGGCTACACCTTC. It encodes CASSEDNTGQVYGYTF.

The V and J genes are TRBV10-3 and TRBJ2-5; tentative D call: TRBD1 (5 bases). Deletions cut 0 bases from V and 5 bases from J, with 10 bases between. The CDR3 runs 14 residues. Germline-derived CDR1 and CDR2 are ENHRY and SYGVKD. The CDR3 spells CAISESWGRETQYF. The CDR3 nucleotides read TGTGCCATCAGTGAGTCGTGGGGCCGGGAGACCCAGTACTTC.

V gene TRBV6-4 combines with J gene TRBJ1-1; 8 nucleotides agree with TRBD1. Per germline, CDR1 MRHNA and CDR2 SNTAGT. The junction had 6 bases not matched to a gene; V was cut back by 2 bases and J by 10 bases. The CDR3 runs to 13 residues. In nucleotides, the CDR3 is TGTGCCAGCAGTGACGGGGTGACAGGGGTAGCTTTCTTT. Translating gives CASSDGVTGVAFF.

This clone was seen a few times. The J gene is TRBJ1-5, the V gene TRBV1; the table gives TRBD1 as D, unverified against the DNA. TRBV1 is a listed pseudogene. CDR3 length equals 17 residues. Here the CDR3 DNA reads TGCACCAGCAGCCAAGCCTCCGGACAGGGATTTTATCAGCCCCAGCATTTT. It codes for CTSSQASGQGFYQPQHF.

This clone was found a few times. This sequence joins TRBV28 and TRBJ1-5; the match to TRBD1 covers 7 bases. Germline CDR1 reads MDHEN; CDR2 reads SYDVKM. V trimming: 5 bases; J trimming: 5 bases; junction bases outside the gene matches: 6. The CDR3 has 14 amino acids. This CDR3 is CASSLYRGHQPQHF. The CDR3 nucleotides are TGTGCCAGCAGTCTTTACAGGGGTCATCAGCCCCAGCATTTT.

The gene calls are TRBV19 and TRBJ1-2; a possible D gene is TRBD1 (6 bases). V was shortened by 5 bases and J by 0 bases, with 10 bases between the two germline ends. Per germline, CDR1 LNHDA and CDR2 SQIVND (reference sequence). The length of the CDR3 is 14 residues. Written as DNA, the CDR3 is TGTGCCAGTAGTCCAGGACAGACTAACTATGGCTACACCTTC. Translation gives CASSPGQTNYGYTF.

The CDR3 DNA follows: TGTGCCAGCAGCTTAGGGCGGTTCACCTATAATTCACCCCTCCACTTT. Translation: CASSLGRFTYNSPLHF. The rearrangement uses TRBV7-8 and TRBJ1-6; D uncertain. Trimming removed 1 base at V and 2 bases at J, with 9 bases between. Germline V gives CDR1 SGHVS, CDR2 FQNEAQ. The CDR3 loop spans 16 amino acids.

The rearrangement uses TRBV18 and TRBJ1-5; D is uncertain. The germline CDR1 and CDR2 sequences are KGHSH and LQKENI. V lost 3 bases and J 4 bases, leaving 13 bases between the germline ends. The CDR3 loop spans 15 amino acids. The CDR3 protein is CASSPQESPNQPQHF. The CDR3 DNA follows: TGTGCCAGCTCACCTCAGGAATCTCCGAATCAGCCCCAGCATTTT.

CDR3 sequence: CASSSLRGGITDTQYF. The CDR3 nucleotides are TGTGCCAGCAGCTCTCTCCGGGGGGGGATCACAGATACGCAGTATTTT. This rearrangement joins TRBV3-1 (or the pseudogene TRBV3-2) to TRBJ2-3; 8 nucleotides match TRBD2. CDR1 is LGHDT and CDR2 is YNNKEL in the germline V gene (reference sequence). The V segment lost 5 bases and the J segment 2 bases; nucleotides outside the gene matches: 9. This CDR3 is 16 amino acids long.

The gene calls are TRBV5-4 and TRBJ1-1, with no clear D. The CDR3 is made up of 14 amino acids. V lost 6 bases, J lost 0 bases, and 12 bases lay in between. Per the germline V gene, CDR1 is SGHNT and CDR2 is YYREEE (reference sequence). The CDR3 region is CASTTAGMNTEAFF. DNA of the CDR3: TGTGCCAGCACCACCGCGGGGATGAACACTGAAGCTTTCTTT.

The rearrangement uses TRBV4-1 and TRBJ1-5; 7 nucleotides match TRBD1. V dropped 2 bases and J dropped 0; count of bases not matched to a gene: 13. This CDR3 is 19 amino acids long. Germline assignment: CDR1 MGHRA and CDR2 YSYEKL. The CDR3 nucleotides read TGCGCCAGCAGCCAAAGAAATCGGCAGGGGGATTATAGCAATCAGCCCCAGCATTTT. Protein product: CASSQRNRQGDYSNQPQHF.

The gene calls are TRBV29-1 and TRBJ2-3, with D perhaps TRBD1 (5 bases). The CDR3 length is 14 residues. CDR1 and CDR2 from the germline V gene are SQVTM and ANQGSEA. Trimming pared 1 base from V and 3 bases from J, leaving 11 bases between. The CDR3, as DNA: TGCAGCGTTGAAGTTCTAAGGGGAACAGATACGCAGTATTTT. Protein: CSVEVLRGTDTQYF.

This chain joins TRBV3-1 (or the pseudogene TRBV3-2) and TRBJ1-2, with D tentatively TRBD1 (5 bases). With 4 bases removed from V and 4 bases from J, the gap between germline ends came to 10 bases. CDR3 length: 13 residues. Germline values: CDR1 LGHDT, CDR2 YNNKEL (reference sequence). The CDR3 DNA reads TGTGCCAGCAGCCCGGGGGTTGGCTATGGCTACACCTTC. Translated: CASSPGVGYGYTF.

The CDR3 DNA follows: TGTGCCAGTAGTCCGTTCGAGGGCTCCTACGAGCAGTACTTC. It specifies CASSPFEGSYEQYF. The chain employs TRBV19 and TRBJ2-7; D perhaps matches TRBD2 (5 bases). Trimming left V 5 bases short and J 0 bases short, with 11 bases between. The CDR3 spans 14 residues. The germline gives CDR1 LNHDA, CDR2 SQIVND (reference sequence).

The chain has TRBV10-3 and TRBJ2-3; 14 nucleotides match TRBD2. J was trimmed by 5 bases and V by 7 bases; bases with no gene match: 5. In germline, CDR1 is ENHRY, CDR2 SYGVKD. The CDR3 is 15 residues long. As DNA, the CDR3 is TGTGCCATCATGGGAGGACTAGCGGGAGGAGATACGCAGTATTTT. It yields the protein CAIMGGLAGGDTQYF.

This clone was found once. The chain couples TRBV5-6 to TRBJ1-2; 7 nucleotides agree with TRBD1. Trimming took 4 bases from V and 2 from J; bases not matched to a gene: 5. The CDR3 length is 14 residues. Germline loops: CDR1 SGHDT, CDR2 YYEEEE. CDR3 nucleotide sequence: TGTGCCAGCAGCCCCCCGACAGGGAACTATGGCTACACCTTC. Encoded protein: CASSPPTGNYGYTF.

The chain employs TRBV3-1 (or the pseudogene TRBV3-2) and TRBJ2-3, with 10 bases identical to TRBD2. This CDR3 region has 16 residues. Germline-derived CDR1 and CDR2 are LGHDT and YNNKEL (reference sequence). J was trimmed by 0 bases and V by 3 bases; bases with no gene match: 3. CDR3 sequence: CASSHGLAASTDTQYF. CDR3 DNA: TGTGCCAGCAGCCACGGACTAGCGGCTAGCACAGATACGCAGTATTTT.